The table lists the clone carrying this TCR beta chain with a few counts. Its antigen is as yet unknown. J gave up 9 bases and V 6 bases, and 13 bases lay outside the gene matches. Germline CDR1 MNHEY, CDR2 SMNVEV (reference sequence). The CDR3 runs 16 residues. Specified time point: week 11, during vaccination. Vaccinated patients received 300 ug of mutant IDH1 20-mer peptide per dose, with topical imiquimod. This specimen belongs to a study of a mutant IDH1 vaccine in newly diagnosed glioma. Assay: immunoSEQ multiplex PCR; the TCRdb copy retains only in-frame clones and omits some. The sample shows some 60,000 clones, 84% of them seen only once.

The starting material was PBMCs, obtained from a glioma patient whose treatment included an IDH1 peptide vaccine. The source of this sequence is a man aged 25-45 years with glioma. This chain uses TRBV27 with TRBJ2-1; 11 positions match TRBD2. The CDR3 loop is CASRKLAGVTAGEQFF. CDR3 DNA: TGTGCCAGCAGGAAACTAGCGGGAGTAACGGCAGGTGAGCAGTTCTTC.